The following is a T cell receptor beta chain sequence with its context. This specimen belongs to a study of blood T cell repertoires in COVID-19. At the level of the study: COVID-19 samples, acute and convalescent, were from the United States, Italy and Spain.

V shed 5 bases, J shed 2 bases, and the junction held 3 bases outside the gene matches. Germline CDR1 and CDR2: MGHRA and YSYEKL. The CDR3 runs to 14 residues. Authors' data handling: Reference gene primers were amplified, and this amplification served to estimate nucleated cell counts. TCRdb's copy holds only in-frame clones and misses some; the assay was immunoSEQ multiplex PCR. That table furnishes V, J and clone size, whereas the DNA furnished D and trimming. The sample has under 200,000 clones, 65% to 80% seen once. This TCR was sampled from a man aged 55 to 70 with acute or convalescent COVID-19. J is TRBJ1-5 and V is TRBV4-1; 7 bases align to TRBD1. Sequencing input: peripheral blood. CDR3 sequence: CASSDRVGNQPQHF. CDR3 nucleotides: TGCGCCAGCAGCGACAGGGTTGGCAATCAGCCCCAGCATTTT.